The clone carrying this T cell receptor beta chain has just one count. The antigen is not known. As to treatment: some 19 received Ad26.COV2.S at low or high dose, single or two shots; about 5 received placebo; per-sample allocation not given. Sampling happened 63 days after the first vaccine or placebo injection. Vaccination used an Ad26 vector expressing Wuhan-strain SARS-CoV-2 spike. TCRdb's table, derived via immunoSEQ multiplex PCR, lists solely in-frame clones and lacks some. Of 290,000 or so clones in the sample, over 75% were seen once. This CDR3 comprises 14 residues. Germline CDR1 and CDR2: SGHTA and FQGNSA. Trimming at V came to 4 bases and at J to 4 bases, leaving 5 bases not matched to a gene. The source of the sample is a study of Ad26.COV2.S vaccination and SARS-CoV-2 variants. Study context: The donor participated in the COV1001 trial, in its Ad26.COV2.S arm.

Study results and limitations: The TCR breadth and depth analyses may have understated or missed part of the total T cell responses. Placebo recipients showed lower spike-specific TCR breadth than vaccinees.

The chain uses TRBV7-2 and TRBJ2-7, with 9 bases matching TRBD2. The origin of this receptor is a person between 18 and 60 years old who received the Ad26.COV2.S COVID-19 vaccine or a placebo. The sequenced sample was peripheral blood, obtained in a trial of Ad26.COV2.S vaccine versus placebo. CDR3 amino acids: CASSSRLAAYEQYF. Written as DNA, the CDR3 is TGTGCCAGCAGCTCACGACTAGCGGCATACGAGCAGTACTTC.